This passage covers 5 T cell receptor beta chains from one sample sequenced in a study of cytomegalovirus exposure and HLA in healthy donors. The PCR had 60 Vbeta and 13 Jbeta primers. Produced via immunoSEQ multiplex PCR; TCRdb's table is partial and in-frame only. In the table there are approximately 150,000 clones, around 80% of which are singletons. Sample: PBMCs. These receptors were taken from a male donor in good health and CMV-seronegative.

In its sample, this clone was seen once. The chain employs TRBV30 and TRBJ1-2; TRBD1 matches at 11 bases. V lost 3 bases, J lost 2 bases, and 8 bases stayed unmatched. The CDR3 runs 16 residues. CDR1 is GTSNPN, CDR2 SVGIG, per germline (reference sequence). The CDR3 DNA reads as TGTGCCTGGAGATCCGGGACAGGGGGGGGCAACTATGGCTACACCTTC. It encodes CAWRSGTGGGNYGYTF.

Comments on this clone: One end of the junction is discordant with germline, which a read error may explain. The V and J genes are TRBV5-1 and TRBJ2-2, with TRBD1 matching 8 bases. Germline lookup yields CDR1 SGHRS and CDR2 YFSETQ. The CDR3 has 15 residues. The CDR3 nucleotides read TGCGCCAGCAGTTTGGACAGGGTTGGGACCGGGGAGCTGTTTTTT. Its protein is CASSLDRVGTGELFF.

This chain links TRBV27 with TRBJ1-2; D unresolved. The CDR3 consists of 14 residues. The ends were cut back, 3 bases at V and 3 bases at J, with 11 bases in the middle. CDR1 is MNHEY and CDR2 is SMNVEV in the germline V gene (reference sequence). CDR3 region: CASSLVGADYGYTF. In DNA form, the CDR3 reads TGTGCCAGCAGTTTGGTAGGAGCTGACTATGGCTACACCTTC.

This chain links TRBV29-1 with TRBJ2-5; D ambiguous. The J call may be mistaken, given a closer DNA end match to TRBJ2-7. Per germline, CDR1 SQVTM and CDR2 ANQGSEA. The CDR3 length is 13 residues. CDR3 protein: CSVVPSALYEQYF. CDR3 nucleotides: TGCAGCGTTGTACCCAGCGCTCTCTACGAGCAGTACTTC.

This chain uses TRBV7-9 with TRBJ1-4, with 11 bases fitting TRBD1. The CDR3 has 15 residues. Germline assignment: CDR1 SEHNR and CDR2 FQNEAQ (reference sequence). The V and J ends lost 8 bases and 7 bases, in that order; junction bases with no gene match: 9. CDR3 in DNA: TGTGCCAGCTATAAAGACGGGACAGGGGGTGAAAAACTGTTTTTT. Translating it yields CASYKDGTGGEKLFF.